Sequencing of this T cell receptor (beta chain) was carried out in a study of neoadjuvant anti-PD-1 for oral cavity cancer. Study context: Nivolumab at 3 mg/kg was mostly given biweekly, three to four doses, pre-surgery. Around day 43, patients without progression received a fourth nivolumab dose before surgery.

Looked up from germline, CDR1 is LGHNA and CDR2 is YNFKEQ. The CDR3 spans 15 residues. Trimming cost V 4 bases and J 0 bases, with 12 bases left between them. These oral cavity squamous cell carcinomas were HPV-negative and locally advanced. PBMCs were not maintained or expanded in culture before analysis. Sequenced by immunoSEQ multiplex PCR; TCRdb stores in-frame clones only, minus some. This sample yields thousands of clones, of which around 77% are seen a single time; roughly 3.3% belongs to the top ten. Sequenced here: PBMCs, sampled before nivolumab (anti-PD-1) treatment. The chain carries TRBV4-2 and TRBJ1-2; D is uncertain. The clonotype was recovered from a person between 40 and 85 years old with oral cavity squamous cell carcinoma. As DNA, the CDR3 is TGTGCCAGCAGCCGCTTGGACGGAGCTAACTATGGCTACACCTTC. It codes for CASSRLDGANYGYTF.